This TCR beta chain originates from a study of PD-1 blockade in classical Hodgkin lymphoma (TCRdb year 2020). Background for the entire study: Nivolumab dosing was 3 mg/kg intravenously every 2 weeks, continuing until either disease progression or unacceptable toxicity. To define a peripheral blood immune signature of response to PD-1 blockade in classical Hodgkin lymphoma, the study combined TCR beta sequencing with CyTOF. The study at large found these results: By C4D1, a significant rise was seen in CD4+ TCR diversity but not in CD8+ TCR diversity (p=0.0027 vs p=0.16), and the rise was most apparent among complete responders (p=0.02). Baseline TCR diversity was reported to be lower in newly diagnosed patients than in healthy donors and to be lower still in relapsed/refractory patients. Lower diversity was seen in patients whose nivolumab began less than 1 year after ASCT, and these patients were left out of later analyses so that immune reconstitution would not confound the results. The study was restricted to a single clinical trial cohort, and the causes of repertoire differences, possibly disease activity or prior therapy, were left undefined. Among trial patients, those achieving complete response had baseline diversity similar to that of newly diagnosed patients, while diversity was significantly lower in partial responders and progressors.

This specimen's time point label, per the study, means: cycle 1 day 1 (C1D1), immediately before nivolumab initiation. Relapse after autologous stem cell transplantation had occurred in all trial patients, and cohorts A, B and C were distinguished by prior brentuximab vedotin exposure. The trial cohort included 50 to 60 patients with relapsed/refractory classical Hodgkin lymphoma, and each patient had a best overall response of complete response, partial response or progressive disease. Single-agent nivolumab was administered to trial patients in the multi-cohort phase II CheckMate 205 trial. An independent review committee assessed best overall response using the 2007 International Working Group response criteria. Trial PBMCs were collected just before the start of nivolumab (C1D1) and during therapy at cycle 2 day 1 and cycle 4 day 1. Peripheral blood was collected in 8 mL Vacutainer Cell Preparation Tubes, from which PBMCs were isolated by centrifugation and then cryopreserved.

The Qiagen DNeasy kit was used to extract genomic DNA both from unsorted PBMCs and from the negatively selected CD4+ and CD8+ fractions. TCR beta CDR3 regions were amplified by immunoSEQ multiplex PCR using primers annealing to V and J segments. A synthetic immune receptor repertoire was used to minimize amplification bias, and any residual bias was removed computationally once sequencing was done. Concerning the study's data processing: Repertoire diversity was quantified as the Shannon entropy index using custom Python scripts. Unsorted, CD4+ and CD8+ repertoires were analyzed separately, except for combined analyses in which CD4+ and CD8+ sequences were merged in silico. A clone was considered expanded if an increase in frequency of at least 2-fold after treatment relative to C1D1 was found, and a pseudocount of 0.5 was applied to clones undetected at baseline. Clones with 0 or 1 copy at C1D1 were classified as singleton clones, and clones with 2 or more copies were classified as non-singleton clones. Clones expanded in unsorted samples were annotated as CD4+, CD8+ or unknown by matching protein sequences in sorted samples from the same patient. Wilcoxon tests on paired samples were used to test changes in diversity from C1D1 to C4D1. TCRdb carries this immuneACCESS record with in-frame sequences only. Its versions omit some clonotypes, under half of them owing to an unresolved V gene in the studies checked, with the rest unexplained. That table supplies the V and J calls and clone size; D and trimming were determined from the DNA. Recorded for this sample are over 10,000 clones; around 86% of them occurred a single time. The ten largest clones represent around 25% of the sample.

This clone was picked up one time. The clone's antigen remains unknown. No base qualities exist here, and no much larger clone lies one base off it. The material was peripheral blood mononuclear cells (PBMCs), obtained at baseline. The sequence derives from a human donor with classical Hodgkin lymphoma.

Here is the DNA: TGTGCCAGCAGTTTAGGGGGAGAGGGGTCCAAAAACATTCAGTACTTC. It codes for CASSLGGEGSKNIQYF. This chain joins TRBV28 to TRBJ2-4, with the D gene tentatively TRBD1 or TRBD2, based on 5 matching bases in each. Looking up the germline V gene yields CDR1 MDHEN and CDR2 SYDVKM. The V end loses 2 bases and the J end loses 2 bases, and a stretch of 13 bases separates them. CDR3 length: 16 amino acids, cysteine to phenylalanine. Only the CDR3 region is kept as DNA, spanning 48 bases read in frame from base 1.